A single sample gave rise to the 12 T cell receptor beta chains below, sequenced in a study of blood T cell repertoires in COVID-19. TCRdb's copy holds only in-frame clones and misses some; the assay was immunoSEQ multiplex PCR. The sample records 180,000 or so clones, 70% to 90% being singletons. What was sequenced was peripheral blood. The receptors were sampled from a man aged 18 to 35 with acute or convalescent COVID-19.

V is TRBV30 and J is TRBJ1-2; the D gene is possibly TRBD1 (6 bases). In germline, CDR1 is GTSNPN, CDR2 SVGIG (reference sequence). The CDR3 spans 14 residues. V was clipped by 4 bases and J by 4 bases, with 16 bases between them. The CDR3 region is CAWTTPRDIYGYTF. CDR3 nucleotide sequence: TGTGCCTGGACCACCCCCCGGGACATCTATGGCTACACCTTC.

This chain uses TRBV18 with TRBJ1-6, with D perhaps TRBD1 (6 bases). The CDR3 runs to 14 residues. The V end was cut by 6 bases, the J end by 7 bases, with 13 bases between. Germline CDR1 and CDR2: KGHSH and LQKENI. CDR3 sequence reads: CASSKDRLNSPLHF. CDR3 in DNA: TGTGCCAGCTCGAAGGACAGACTAAATTCACCCCTCCACTTT.

This chain connects TRBV29-1 to TRBJ1-1, with D perhaps matching TRBD1 (6 bases). Germline lookup yields CDR1 SQVTM and CDR2 ANQGSEA. CDR3 length equals 13 residues. V lost 6 bases and J lost 1, with 12 bases in between. Here the CDR3 reads CSVAQGSNTEAFF. The CDR3 bases are TGCAGCGTAGCTCAGGGGTCGAACACTGAAGCTTTCTTT.

The chain employs TRBV6-5 and TRBJ2-1; 9 nucleotides line up with TRBD1. This CDR3 is built from 16 residues. J was trimmed by 5 bases and V by 1 base; bases with no gene match: 6. Germline lookup yields CDR1 MNHEY and CDR2 SVGAGI. CDR3 DNA sequence: TGTGCCAGCAGTTACTTCGGGGGGACAGGGAACAATGAGCAGTTCTTC. It specifies CASSYFGGTGNNEQFF.

This chain uses TRBV14 with TRBJ1-2; 7 bases line up with TRBD1. With V trimmed by 2 bases and J by 8 bases, 8 bases remained unmatched. The CDR3 has 14 amino acids. Germline-derived CDR1 and CDR2 are SGHDN and FVKESK. The CDR3 spells CASSQSRQGLGYTF. The CDR3 DNA follows: TGTGCCAGCAGCCAAAGTCGACAGGGTTTAGGCTACACCTTC.

The rearrangement joins TRBV27 to TRBJ1-5; TRBD1 is a possible D gene (6 bases). The germline V gene encodes CDR1 MNHEY and CDR2 SMNVEV (reference sequence). The germline V and J ends were trimmed by 5 bases and 7 bases, with 12 bases remaining between them. The CDR3 contains 13 residues. The DNA of the CDR3 is TGTGCCAGCAGTCCGGACAGCCGGCAGCCCCAGCATTTT. It translates to CASSPDSRQPQHF.

The chain has TRBV9 and TRBJ2-3, with 11 bases matching TRBD2. Germline lookup yields CDR1 SGDLS and CDR2 YYNGEE. The CDR3 totals 16 residues. V lost 4 bases to trimming and J lost 2 bases; unmatched junction nucleotides: 6. Here the CDR3 reads CASSPVAGGPTDTQYF. As DNA, the CDR3 is TGTGCCAGCAGCCCGGTAGCGGGGGGGCCCACAGATACGCAGTATTTT.

This clone turned up a few times. The CDR3 is CASSLSMSSGNTIYF. DNA for the CDR3: TGTGCCAGCAGCCTGAGTATGAGCTCTGGAAACACCATATATTTT. J is TRBJ1-3 and V is TRBV3-1 (or the pseudogene TRBV3-2), with unresolved D. The V gene lost 4 bases and the J gene lost 0 bases, with 10 bases spanning the gap. Germline loops: CDR1 LGHDT, CDR2 YNNKEL (reference sequence). The CDR3 covers 15 residues.

In its sample, this clone was seen once. The V gene is TRBV3-1 (or the pseudogene TRBV3-2), the J gene TRBJ1-2; 7 nucleotides line up with TRBD1. The CDR3 has 14 residues. Trimming removed 4 bases from V and 2 bases from J; junction bases left unmatched: 4. Germline V lookup: CDR1 LGHDT, CDR2 YNNKEL (reference sequence). CDR3 bases: TGTGCCAGCAGCCTACAGGGGCGCAACTATGGCTACACCTTC. Its translation: CASSLQGRNYGYTF.

The chain employs TRBV2 and TRBJ1-5; D unresolved. Looked up from germline, CDR1 is SNHLY and CDR2 is FYNNEI. This CDR3 has 14 amino acids. V lost 4 bases and J lost 6, with 13 bases in between. The CDR3, as DNA: TGTGCCAGCAGTGTGTTCGGGGTGAGTCAGCCCCAGCATTTT. It translates to CASSVFGVSQPQHF.

J is TRBJ2-3 and V is TRBV27; 8 positions match TRBD2. The CDR3 extends over 14 amino acids. From germline, CDR1 is MNHEY and CDR2 SMNVEV (reference sequence). V was clipped by 11 bases and J by 0 bases; unmatched bases: 7. The DNA of the CDR3 is TGTGCCCATTTCCCGGGGGGGAGCACAGATACGCAGTATTTT. Its translation is CAHFPGGSTDTQYF.

This clone was found once. The genes are TRBV5-1 and TRBJ2-5; 8 bases align to TRBD2. Germline CDR1 SGHRS, CDR2 YFSETQ. The junction had 6 bases not matched to a gene; V was cut back by 3 bases and J by 5 bases. The CDR3 totals 14 residues. The CDR3: CASSSGGAGETQYF. CDR3 DNA sequence: TGCGCCAGCAGCTCCGGGGGGGCCGGTGAGACCCAGTACTTC.